This entry lists 13 T cell receptor beta chains sequenced from one sample in a study of cytomegalovirus exposure and HLA in healthy donors. Use of 60 Vbeta and 13 Jbeta primers characterized the PCR. Sequencing was performed with immunoSEQ multiplex PCR; in TCRdb, only in-frame clones are kept and a portion is missing. The table has roughly 48,000 clones, around 73% seen once; the top ten hold around 3.5%. Sequencing used PBMCs. The receptors derive from a woman younger than 45 in good health and CMV-seronegative.

For this clone: The sample contains more than one DNA sequence encoding this CDR3. The rearrangement links TRBV30 to TRBJ1-1, with 10 bases lining up with TRBD1. CDR3 size: 13 residues. CDR1 is GTSNPN and CDR2 is SVGIG in the germline V gene (reference sequence). V trimming: 1 base; J trimming: 5 bases; junction bases outside the gene matches: 1. The CDR3 protein is CAWSGTGGTEAFF. The CDR3 DNA reads TGTGCCTGGAGTGGGACAGGGGGAACTGAAGCTTTCTTT.

The chain combines TRBV13 with TRBJ1-6, with D possibly matching TRBD1 (6 bases). There are 15 residues in the CDR3. CDR1 PRHDT and CDR2 FYEKMQ come from the germline V gene (reference sequence). Trimming pared 6 bases from V and 7 bases from J, leaving 16 bases between. The CDR3 protein is CASRQDRQENSPLHF. The CDR3 DNA follows: TGTGCCAGCAGACAAGACCGACAGGAAAATTCACCCCTCCACTTT.

This chain connects TRBV29-1 to TRBJ1-1, with 8 bases fitting TRBD1. Unmatched junction bases numbered 21, after V lost 7 bases and J lost 5 bases. Germline lookup yields CDR1 SQVTM and CDR2 ANQGSEA. This CDR3 is 17 amino acids long. The CDR3 DNA is TGCAGCGCACTCAATCTGGAGGGCAGGGGGCTTGGAACTGAAGCTTTCTTT. Its protein is CSALNLEGRGLGTEAFF.

The chain couples TRBV19 to TRBJ2-1; TRBD1 aligns across 10 bases. Germline values: CDR1 LNHDA, CDR2 SQIVND (reference sequence). The V and J ends lost 5 bases and 7 bases, in that order; junction bases with no gene match: 11. The CDR3 contains 16 residues. The CDR3 is CASSARQGALTNEQFF. The CDR3 coding sequence is TGTGCCAGTAGTGCACGACAGGGGGCGCTTACGAATGAGCAGTTCTTC.

The gene calls are TRBV5-1 and TRBJ2-7; 15 nucleotides agree with TRBD2. The CDR3 has 19 amino acids. CDR1 and CDR2 from the germline V gene are SGHRS and YFSETQ. Trimming cost V 2 bases and J 6 bases; bases outside gene matches: 15. CDR3 in amino acids: CASSFWTSGRADPPSEQYF. The DNA for the CDR3 is TGCGCCAGCAGCTTTTGGACTAGCGGGAGGGCCGACCCCCCATCCGAGCAGTACTTC.

As to this clone: One junction end does not reproduce the germline sequence, and a read error may be involved. V usage is TRBV2 and J usage is TRBJ1-6; TRBD1 matches at 8 bases. Germline-derived CDR1 and CDR2 are SNHLY and FYNNEI. The CDR3 runs 17 residues. CDR3 coding DNA: TGTGCCGGCAGGACAGGGACCGCTAGGCCCTATAATTCACCCCTCCACTTT. Translating gives CAGRTGTARPYNSPLHF.

The chain combines TRBV7-9 with TRBJ2-5, with TRBD2 matching 10 bases. In germline, CDR1 is SEHNR, CDR2 FQNEAQ (reference sequence). This CDR3 has 15 residues. V lost 3 bases, J lost 2 bases, and 3 bases stayed unmatched. Here the CDR3 reads CASSLVLAGQETQYF. CDR3 bases: TGTGCCAGCAGCTTGGTACTAGCGGGACAAGAGACCCAGTACTTC.

In nucleotides, the CDR3 is TGCAGCGTTGAAACTAGCGGGAGCCCAGATACGCAGTATTTT. Encoded protein: CSVETSGSPDTQYF. The V call is TRBV29-1, the J call TRBJ2-3; 11 positions match TRBD2. Germline V gene lookup returns CDR1 SQVTM and CDR2 ANQGSEA. This CDR3 comprises 14 residues. Trimming removed 2 bases from V and 4 bases from J; junction bases left unmatched: 2.

This clone has only a few counts. The chain couples TRBV19 to TRBJ1-2; TRBD1 agrees at 9 bases. Germline V gene lookup returns CDR1 LNHDA and CDR2 SQIVND (reference sequence). Trimming cost V 5 bases and J 4 bases; bases outside gene matches: 2. This CDR3 region has 13 residues. CDR3: CASSGGQGYGYTF. The DNA for the CDR3 is TGTGCCAGTAGTGGGGGACAGGGCTATGGCTACACCTTC.

The V and J genes are TRBV7-2 and TRBJ1-1; 7 bases line up with TRBD1. This CDR3 is built from 12 residues. Germline trimming cut 4 bases from V and 11 bases from J; bases unmatched to any gene: 7. CDR1 is SGHTA and CDR2 is FQGNSA in the germline V gene. The CDR3 nucleotides are TGTGCCAGCAGCTCCACGGACAGGCACGCTTTCTTT. It codes for CASSSTDRHAFF.

This clone occurred once. The CDR3 reads CASSGLGGYNEQFF. The CDR3 DNA is TGTGCCAGCAGCGGGCTAGGAGGTTACAATGAGCAGTTCTTC. The J gene is TRBJ2-1, the V gene TRBV9; D is perhaps TRBD2 (5 bases). Germline V gene lookup returns CDR1 SGDLS and CDR2 YYNGEE. This CDR3 region has 14 residues. Trimming removed 3 bases at V and 4 bases at J, with 11 bases between.

The J gene is TRBJ2-2, the V gene TRBV15; TRBD2 matches at 8 bases. Per germline, CDR1 LNHNV and CDR2 YYDKDF (reference sequence). There are 15 residues in the CDR3. The V segment lost 8 bases and the J segment 3 bases; nucleotides outside the gene matches: 8. The CDR3 region has the DNA TGTGCCACCGCCACGGGAGGGCGCGACACCGGGGAGCTGTTTTTT. Its translation: CATATGGRDTGELFF.

This sequence joins TRBV29-1 and TRBJ2-1; TRBD1 aligns across 9 bases. Germline loops: CDR1 SQVTM, CDR2 ANQGSEA. This CDR3 is built from 15 residues. Trimming removed 5 bases from V and 4 bases from J; junction bases left unmatched: 9. The CDR3 loop is CSVNWAGQGYNEQFF. The DNA of the CDR3 is TGCAGCGTTAATTGGGCCGGACAGGGGTACAATGAGCAGTTCTTC.